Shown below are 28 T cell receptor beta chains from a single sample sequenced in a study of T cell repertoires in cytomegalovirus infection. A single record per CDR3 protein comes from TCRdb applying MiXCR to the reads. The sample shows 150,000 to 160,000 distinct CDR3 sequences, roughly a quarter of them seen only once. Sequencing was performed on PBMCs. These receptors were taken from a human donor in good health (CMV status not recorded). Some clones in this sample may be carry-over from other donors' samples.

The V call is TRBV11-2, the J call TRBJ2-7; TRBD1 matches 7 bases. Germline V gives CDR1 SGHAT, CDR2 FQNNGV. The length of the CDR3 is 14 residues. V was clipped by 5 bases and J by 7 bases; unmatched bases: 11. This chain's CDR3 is CASSPTGVVREQYF. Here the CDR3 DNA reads TGTGCCAGCAGCCCCACAGGGGTCGTGAGGGAGCAGTACTTC.

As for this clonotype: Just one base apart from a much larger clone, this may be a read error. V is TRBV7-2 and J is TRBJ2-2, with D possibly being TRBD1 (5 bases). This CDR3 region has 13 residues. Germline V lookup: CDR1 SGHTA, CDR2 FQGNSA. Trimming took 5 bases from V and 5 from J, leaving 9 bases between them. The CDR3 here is CASSSDSTGELFF. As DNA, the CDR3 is TGTGCCAGCAGCAGCGACAGTACCGGGGAGCTGTTTTTT.

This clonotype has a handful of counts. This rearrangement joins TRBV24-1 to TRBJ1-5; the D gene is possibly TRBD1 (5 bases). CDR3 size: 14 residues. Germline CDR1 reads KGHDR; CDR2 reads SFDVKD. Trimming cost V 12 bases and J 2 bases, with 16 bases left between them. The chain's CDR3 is CAPTRVLGNQPQHF. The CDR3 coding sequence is TGTGCCCCTACCAGGGTTCTGGGCAATCAGCCCCAGCATTTT.

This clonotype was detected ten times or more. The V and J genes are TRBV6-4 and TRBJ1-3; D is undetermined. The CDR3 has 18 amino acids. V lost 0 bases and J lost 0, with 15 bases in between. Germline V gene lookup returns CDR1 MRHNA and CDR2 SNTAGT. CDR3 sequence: CASSDSWLKGISGNTIYF. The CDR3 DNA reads TGTGCCAGCAGTGACTCTTGGCTAAAAGGAATCTCTGGAAACACCATATATTTT.

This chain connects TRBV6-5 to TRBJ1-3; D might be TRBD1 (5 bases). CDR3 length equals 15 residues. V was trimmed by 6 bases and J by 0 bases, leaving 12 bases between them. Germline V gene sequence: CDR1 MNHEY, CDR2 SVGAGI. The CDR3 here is CASRPTGPSGNTIYF. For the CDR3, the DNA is TGTGCCAGCAGGCCTACAGGACCCTCTGGAAACACCATATATTTT.

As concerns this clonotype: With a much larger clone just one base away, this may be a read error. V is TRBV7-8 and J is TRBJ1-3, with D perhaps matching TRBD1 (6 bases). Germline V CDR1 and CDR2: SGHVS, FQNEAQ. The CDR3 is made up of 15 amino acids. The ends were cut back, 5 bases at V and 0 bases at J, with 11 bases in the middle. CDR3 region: CASSQATGSGNTIYF. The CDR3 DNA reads TGTGCCAGCAGCCAAGCGACAGGCTCTGGAAACACCATATATTTT.

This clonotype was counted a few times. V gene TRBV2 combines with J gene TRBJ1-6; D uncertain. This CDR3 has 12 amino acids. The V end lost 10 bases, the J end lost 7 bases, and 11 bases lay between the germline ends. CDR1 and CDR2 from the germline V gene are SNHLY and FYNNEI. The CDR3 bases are TGTGCCACCTCGAAAAGGAATTCACCCCTCCACTTT. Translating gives CATSKRNSPLHF.

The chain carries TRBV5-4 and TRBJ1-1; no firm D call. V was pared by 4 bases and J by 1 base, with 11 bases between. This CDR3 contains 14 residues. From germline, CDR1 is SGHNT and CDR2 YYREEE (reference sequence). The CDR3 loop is CASSAQETNTEAFF. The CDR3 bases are TGTGCCAGCAGCGCGCAGGAAACGAACACTGAAGCTTTCTTT.

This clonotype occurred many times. The CDR3, as DNA: TGTGCCAGCAGTGAGGGGACAGGGCTCTATGGCTACACCTTC. Protein product: CASSEGTGLYGYTF. V is TRBV6-1 and J is TRBJ1-2; 9 bases align to TRBD1. Germline V gene lookup returns CDR1 MNHNS and CDR2 SASEGT. Trimming at V came to 3 bases and at J to 4 bases, leaving 3 bases not matched to a gene. This CDR3 has 14 amino acids.

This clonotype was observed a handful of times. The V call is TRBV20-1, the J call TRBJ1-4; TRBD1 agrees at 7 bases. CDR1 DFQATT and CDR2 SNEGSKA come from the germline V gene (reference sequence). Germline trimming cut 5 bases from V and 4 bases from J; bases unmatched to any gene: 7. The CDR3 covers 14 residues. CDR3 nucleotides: TGCAGTGCTGGCGACAGGGCCCTTAATGAAAAACTGTTTTTT. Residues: CSAGDRALNEKLFF.

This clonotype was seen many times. CDR3 bases: TGTGCCAGCAGCGCGGGACTAGCGGGAGTCTACGAGCAGTACTTC. This gives the protein CASSAGLAGVYEQYF. J is TRBJ2-7 and V is TRBV7-2, with 14 bases aligning to TRBD2. The ends lost 5 bases at V and 3 bases at J; junction bases unmatched: 3. CDR1 is SGHTA and CDR2 is FQGNSA in the germline V gene. This CDR3 has 15 amino acids. The entire variable domain, with the rest obtained from reference TRBV7-2 and TRBJ2-7, is as follows: GAGVSQSPSNKVTEKGKDVELRCDPISGHTALYWYRQSLGQGLEFLIYFQGNSAPDKSGLPSDRFSAERTGGSVSTLTIQRTQQEDSAVYLCASSAGLAGVYEQYFGPGTRLTVT.

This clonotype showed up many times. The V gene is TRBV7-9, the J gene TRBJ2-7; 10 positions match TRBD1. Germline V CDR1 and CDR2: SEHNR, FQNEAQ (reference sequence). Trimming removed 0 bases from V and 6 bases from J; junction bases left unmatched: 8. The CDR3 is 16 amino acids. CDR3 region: CASSLAIAGQGSEQYF. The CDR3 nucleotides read TGTGCCAGCAGCTTAGCCATAGCGGGACAGGGGTCCGAGCAGTACTTC.

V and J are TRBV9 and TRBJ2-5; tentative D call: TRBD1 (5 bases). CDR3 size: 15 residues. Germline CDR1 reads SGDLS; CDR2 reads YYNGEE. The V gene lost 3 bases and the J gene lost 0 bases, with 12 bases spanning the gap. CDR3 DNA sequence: TGTGCCAGCAGCGAAGGGGCGGTTGACCAAGAGACCCAGTACTTC. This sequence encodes CASSEGAVDQETQYF.

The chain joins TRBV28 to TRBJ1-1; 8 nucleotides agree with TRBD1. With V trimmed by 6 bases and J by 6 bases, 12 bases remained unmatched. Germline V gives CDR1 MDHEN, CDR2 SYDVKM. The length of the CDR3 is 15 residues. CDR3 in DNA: TGTGCCAGCAGCAGAGACCAGGGGGCTTACGCTGAAGCTTTCTTT. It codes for CASSRDQGAYAEAFF.

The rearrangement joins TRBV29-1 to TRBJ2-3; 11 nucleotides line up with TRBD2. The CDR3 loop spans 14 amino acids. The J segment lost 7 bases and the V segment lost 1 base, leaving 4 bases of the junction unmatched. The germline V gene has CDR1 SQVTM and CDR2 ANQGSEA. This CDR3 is CSVEAGTSGNTQYF. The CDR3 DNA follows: TGCAGCGTTGAAGCCGGGACTAGCGGCAATACGCAGTATTTT.

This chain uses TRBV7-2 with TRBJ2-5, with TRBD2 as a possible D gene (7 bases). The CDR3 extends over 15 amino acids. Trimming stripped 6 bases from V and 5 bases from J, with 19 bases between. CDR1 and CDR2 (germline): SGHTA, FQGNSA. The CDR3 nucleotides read TGTGCCAGCAGAAAGCGGTCCAGGGGAGGGGAGACCCAGTACTTC. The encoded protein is CASRKRSRGGETQYF.

CDR3 coding DNA: TGTGCCAGCAGCGCAGGACTTGGTATTGGAAACACCATATATTTT. Its protein is CASSAGLGIGNTIYF. This chain links TRBV7-9 with TRBJ1-3; D gene ambiguous. The germline gives CDR1 SEHNR, CDR2 FQNEAQ (reference sequence). The CDR3 consists of 15 residues. The germline V and J ends were trimmed by 5 bases and 3 bases, with 14 bases remaining between them.

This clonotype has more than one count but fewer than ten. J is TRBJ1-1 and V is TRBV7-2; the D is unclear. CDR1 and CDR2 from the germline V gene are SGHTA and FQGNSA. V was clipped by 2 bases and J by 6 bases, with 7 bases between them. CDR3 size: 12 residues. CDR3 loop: CASSLKGSEAFF. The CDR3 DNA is TGTGCCAGCAGCTTAAAAGGGTCTGAAGCTTTCTTT.

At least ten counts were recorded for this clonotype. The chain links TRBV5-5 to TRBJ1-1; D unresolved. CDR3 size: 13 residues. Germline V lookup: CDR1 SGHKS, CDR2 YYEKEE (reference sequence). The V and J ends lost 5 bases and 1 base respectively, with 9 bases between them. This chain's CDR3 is CASRSVTNTEAFF. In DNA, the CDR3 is TGTGCCAGCAGGTCAGTCACGAACACTGAAGCTTTCTTT.

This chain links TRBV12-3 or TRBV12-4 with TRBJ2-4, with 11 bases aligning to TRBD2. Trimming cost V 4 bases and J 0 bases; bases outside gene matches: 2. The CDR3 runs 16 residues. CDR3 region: CASSSLAGVAKNIQYF. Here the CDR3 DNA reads TGTGCCAGCAGTTCACTAGCGGGAGTAGCCAAAAACATTCAGTACTTC.

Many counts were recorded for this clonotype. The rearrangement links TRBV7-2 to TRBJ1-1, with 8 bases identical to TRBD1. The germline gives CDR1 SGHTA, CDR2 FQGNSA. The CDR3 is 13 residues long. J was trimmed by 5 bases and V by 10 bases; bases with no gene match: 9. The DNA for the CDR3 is TGTGCCACCACAGGGGGGGCGGTTACTGAAGCTTTCTTT. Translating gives CATTGGAVTEAFF.

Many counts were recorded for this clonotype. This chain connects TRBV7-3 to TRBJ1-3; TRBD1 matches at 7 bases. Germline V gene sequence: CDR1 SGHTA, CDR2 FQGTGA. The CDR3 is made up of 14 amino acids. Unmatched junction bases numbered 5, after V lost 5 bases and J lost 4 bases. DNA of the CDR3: TGTGCCAGCAGCCCCCAGGGGGAAGGAAACACCATATATTTT. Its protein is CASSPQGEGNTIYF. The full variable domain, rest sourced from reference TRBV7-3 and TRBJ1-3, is GAGVSQTPSNKVTEKGKYVELRCDPISGHTALYWYRQSLGQGPEFLIYFQGTGAADDSGLPNDRFFAVRPEGSVSTLKIQRTERGDSAVYLCASSPQGEGNTIYFGEGSWLTVV.

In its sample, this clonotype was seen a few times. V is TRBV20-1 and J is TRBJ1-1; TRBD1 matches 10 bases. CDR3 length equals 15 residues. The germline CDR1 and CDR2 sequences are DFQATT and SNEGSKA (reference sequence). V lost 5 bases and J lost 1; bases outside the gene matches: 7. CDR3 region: CSARTGGPRNTEAFF. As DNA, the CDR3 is TGCAGTGCTCGGACAGGGGGGCCTAGGAACACTGAAGCTTTCTTT.

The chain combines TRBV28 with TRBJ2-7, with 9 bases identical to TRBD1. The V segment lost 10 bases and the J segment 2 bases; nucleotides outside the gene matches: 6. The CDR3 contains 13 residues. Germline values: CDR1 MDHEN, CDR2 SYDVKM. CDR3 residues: CATGQGLAYEQYF. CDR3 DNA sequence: TGTGCCACCGGACAGGGGTTGGCCTACGAGCAGTACTTC.

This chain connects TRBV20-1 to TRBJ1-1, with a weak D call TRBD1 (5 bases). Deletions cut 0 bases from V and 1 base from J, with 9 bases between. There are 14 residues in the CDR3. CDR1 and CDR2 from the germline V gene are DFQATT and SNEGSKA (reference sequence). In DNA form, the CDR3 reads TGCAGTGCTAGAGATTCTGGGGGGAACACTGAAGCTTTCTTT. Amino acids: CSARDSGGNTEAFF.

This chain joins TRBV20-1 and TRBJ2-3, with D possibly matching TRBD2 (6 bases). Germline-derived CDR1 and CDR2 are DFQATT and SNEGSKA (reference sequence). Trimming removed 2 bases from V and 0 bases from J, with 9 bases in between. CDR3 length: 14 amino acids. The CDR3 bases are TGCAGTGCTAGAACCAGCGGGAGCACAGATACGCAGTATTTT. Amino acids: CSARTSGSTDTQYF.

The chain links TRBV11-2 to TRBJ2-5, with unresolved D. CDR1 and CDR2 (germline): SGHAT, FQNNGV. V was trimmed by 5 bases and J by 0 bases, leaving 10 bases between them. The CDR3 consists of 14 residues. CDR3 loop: CASSPRLYQETQYF. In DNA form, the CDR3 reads TGTGCCAGCAGCCCGAGGTTGTACCAAGAGACCCAGTACTTC.

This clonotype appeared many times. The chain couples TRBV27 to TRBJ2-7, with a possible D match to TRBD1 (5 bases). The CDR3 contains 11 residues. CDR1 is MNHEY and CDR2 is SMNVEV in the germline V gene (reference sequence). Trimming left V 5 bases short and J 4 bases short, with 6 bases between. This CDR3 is CASSDRYEQYF. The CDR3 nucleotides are TGTGCCAGCAGTGACAGATACGAGCAGTACTTC.